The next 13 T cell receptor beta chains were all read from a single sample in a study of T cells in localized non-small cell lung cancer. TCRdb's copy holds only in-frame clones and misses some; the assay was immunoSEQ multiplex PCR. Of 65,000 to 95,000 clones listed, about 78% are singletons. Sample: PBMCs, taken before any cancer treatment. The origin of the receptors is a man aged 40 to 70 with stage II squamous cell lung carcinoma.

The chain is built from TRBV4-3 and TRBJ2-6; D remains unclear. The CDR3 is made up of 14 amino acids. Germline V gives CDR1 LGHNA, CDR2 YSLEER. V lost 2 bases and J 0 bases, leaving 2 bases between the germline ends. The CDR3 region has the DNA TGCGCCAGCAGCCAATACTCTGGGGCCAACGTCCTGACTTTC. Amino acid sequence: CASSQYSGANVLTF.

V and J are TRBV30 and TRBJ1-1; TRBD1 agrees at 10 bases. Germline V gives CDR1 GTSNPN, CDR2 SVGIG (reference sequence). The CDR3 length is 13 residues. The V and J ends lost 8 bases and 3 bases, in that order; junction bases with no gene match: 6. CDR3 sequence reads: CAGGQGVHTEAFF. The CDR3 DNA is TGTGCCGGAGGACAGGGGGTACACACTGAAGCTTTCTTT.

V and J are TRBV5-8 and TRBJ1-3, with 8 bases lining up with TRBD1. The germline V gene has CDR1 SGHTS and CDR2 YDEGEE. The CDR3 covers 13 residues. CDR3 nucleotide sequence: TGTGCTGGACAGGGCTTCTCTGGAAACACCATATATTTT. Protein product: CAGQGFSGNTIYF.

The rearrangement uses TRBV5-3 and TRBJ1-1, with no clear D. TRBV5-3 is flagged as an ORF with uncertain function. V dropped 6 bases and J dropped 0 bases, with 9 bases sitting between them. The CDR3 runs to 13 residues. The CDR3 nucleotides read TGTGCCAGAATTGGAGAAATGAACACTGAAGCTTTCTTT. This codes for CARIGEMNTEAFF.

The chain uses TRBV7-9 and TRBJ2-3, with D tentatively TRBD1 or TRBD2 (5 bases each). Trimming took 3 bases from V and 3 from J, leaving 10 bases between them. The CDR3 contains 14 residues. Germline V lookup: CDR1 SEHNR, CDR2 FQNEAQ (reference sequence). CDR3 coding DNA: TGTGCCAGCAGCTTTCCGGGACGGACAGATACGCAGTATTTT. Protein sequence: CASSFPGRTDTQYF. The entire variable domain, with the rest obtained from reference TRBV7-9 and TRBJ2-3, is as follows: DTGVSQNPRHKITKRGQNVTFRCDPISEHNRLYWYRQTLGQGPEFLTYFQNEAQLEKSRLLSDRFSAERPKGSFSTLEIQRTEQGDSAMYLCASSFPGRTDTQYFGPGTRLTVL.

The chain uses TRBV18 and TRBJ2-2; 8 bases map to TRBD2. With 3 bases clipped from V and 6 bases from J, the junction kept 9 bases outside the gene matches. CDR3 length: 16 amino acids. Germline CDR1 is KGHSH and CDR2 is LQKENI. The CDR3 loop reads CASSPSAGRASGELFF. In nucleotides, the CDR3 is TGTGCCAGCTCACCCTCGGCCGGGAGGGCCTCCGGGGAGCTGTTTTTT.

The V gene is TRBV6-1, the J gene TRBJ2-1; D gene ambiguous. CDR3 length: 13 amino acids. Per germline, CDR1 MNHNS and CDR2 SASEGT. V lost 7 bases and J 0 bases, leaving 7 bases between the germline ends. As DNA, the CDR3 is TGTGCCAGCACCTCGAGCTCCTACAATGAGCAGTTCTTC. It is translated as CASTSSSYNEQFF.

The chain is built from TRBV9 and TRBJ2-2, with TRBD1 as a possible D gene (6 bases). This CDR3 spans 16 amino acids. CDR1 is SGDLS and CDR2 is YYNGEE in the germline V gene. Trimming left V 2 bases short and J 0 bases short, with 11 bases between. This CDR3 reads CASSVRQDPNTGELFF. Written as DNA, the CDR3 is TGTGCCAGCAGCGTGAGACAGGACCCGAACACCGGGGAGCTGTTTTTT.

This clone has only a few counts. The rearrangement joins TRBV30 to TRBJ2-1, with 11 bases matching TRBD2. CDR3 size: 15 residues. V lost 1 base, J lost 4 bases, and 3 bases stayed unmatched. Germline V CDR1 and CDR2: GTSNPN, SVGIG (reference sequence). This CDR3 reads CAWSGTSGFYNEQFF. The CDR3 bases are TGTGCCTGGAGTGGGACTAGCGGGTTTTACAATGAGCAGTTCTTC.

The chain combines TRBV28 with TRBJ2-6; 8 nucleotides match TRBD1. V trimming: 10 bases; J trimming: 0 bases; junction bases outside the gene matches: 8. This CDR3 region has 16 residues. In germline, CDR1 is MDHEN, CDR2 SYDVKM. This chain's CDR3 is CATRAGGASGANVLTF. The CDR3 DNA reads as TGTGCCACCCGAGCAGGGGGCGCCTCTGGGGCCAACGTCCTGACTTTC. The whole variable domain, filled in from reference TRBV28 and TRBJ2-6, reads DVKVTQSSRYLVKRTGEKVFLECVQDMDHENMFWYRQDPGLGLRLIYFSYDVKMKEKGDIPEGYSVSREKKERFSLILESASTNQTSMYLCATRAGGASGANVLTFGAGSRLTVL.

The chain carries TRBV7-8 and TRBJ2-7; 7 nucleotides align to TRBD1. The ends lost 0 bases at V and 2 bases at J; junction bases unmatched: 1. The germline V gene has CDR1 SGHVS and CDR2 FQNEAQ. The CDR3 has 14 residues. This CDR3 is CASSLAGTAYEQYF. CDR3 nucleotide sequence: TGTGCCAGCAGCTTAGCCGGGACAGCCTACGAGCAGTACTTC.

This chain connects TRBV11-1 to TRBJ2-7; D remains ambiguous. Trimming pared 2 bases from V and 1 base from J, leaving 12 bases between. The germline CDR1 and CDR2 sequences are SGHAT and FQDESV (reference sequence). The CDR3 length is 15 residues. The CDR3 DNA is TGTGCCAGCAGCTTAAGGGCAGGAGTTTCCTACGAGCAGTACTTC. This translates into CASSLRAGVSYEQYF.

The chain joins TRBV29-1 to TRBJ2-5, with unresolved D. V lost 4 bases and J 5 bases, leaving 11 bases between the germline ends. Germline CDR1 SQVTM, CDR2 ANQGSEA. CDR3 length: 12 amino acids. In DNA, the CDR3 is TGCAGCGTTGTTGTAGGGCGGGAGACCCAGTACTTC. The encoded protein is CSVVVGRETQYF.